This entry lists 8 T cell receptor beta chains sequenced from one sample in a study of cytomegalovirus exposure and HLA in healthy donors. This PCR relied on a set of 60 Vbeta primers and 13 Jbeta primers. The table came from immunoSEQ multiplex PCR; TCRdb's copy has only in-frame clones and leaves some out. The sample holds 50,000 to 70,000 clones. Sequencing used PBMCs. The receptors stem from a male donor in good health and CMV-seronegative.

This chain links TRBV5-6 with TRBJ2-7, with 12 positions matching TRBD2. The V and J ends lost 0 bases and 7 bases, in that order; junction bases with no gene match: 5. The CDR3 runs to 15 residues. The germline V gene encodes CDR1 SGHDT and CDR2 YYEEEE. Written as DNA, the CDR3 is TGTGCCAGCAGCTTGGGACTAGCGGGAGTGAGGGAGCAGTACTTC. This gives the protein CASSLGLAGVREQYF.

The CDR3 sequence is CASSWGPGNEQFF. The CDR3 bases are TGTGCCAGCTCATGGGGGCCGGGCAATGAGCAGTTCTTC. The chain couples TRBV18 to TRBJ2-1; D possibly corresponds to TRBD1 (6 bases). Germline values: CDR1 KGHSH, CDR2 LQKENI. The CDR3 length is 13 residues. V lost 5 bases, J lost 6 bases, and 11 bases lay in between.

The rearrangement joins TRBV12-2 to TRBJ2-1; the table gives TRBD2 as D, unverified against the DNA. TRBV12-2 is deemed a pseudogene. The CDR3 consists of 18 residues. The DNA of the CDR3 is TGTGCAAGTCGCTTACCCCGACTAGCGGGAGGGCCTGGCAATGAGCAGTTCTTC. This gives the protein CASRLPRLAGGPGNEQFF.

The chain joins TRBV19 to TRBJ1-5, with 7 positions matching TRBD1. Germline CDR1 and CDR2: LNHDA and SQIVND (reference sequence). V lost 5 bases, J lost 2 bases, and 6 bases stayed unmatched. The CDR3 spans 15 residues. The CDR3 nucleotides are TGTGCCAGTAGTGACGGGGACAGACGCAATCAGCCCCAGCATTTT. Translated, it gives CASSDGDRRNQPQHF.

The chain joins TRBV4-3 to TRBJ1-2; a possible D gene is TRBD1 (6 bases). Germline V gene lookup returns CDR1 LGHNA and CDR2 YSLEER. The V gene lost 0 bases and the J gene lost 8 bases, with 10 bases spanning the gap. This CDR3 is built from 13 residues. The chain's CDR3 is CASSQDWTEGYTF. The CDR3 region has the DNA TGCGCCAGCAGCCAAGATTGGACAGAGGGCTACACCTTC.

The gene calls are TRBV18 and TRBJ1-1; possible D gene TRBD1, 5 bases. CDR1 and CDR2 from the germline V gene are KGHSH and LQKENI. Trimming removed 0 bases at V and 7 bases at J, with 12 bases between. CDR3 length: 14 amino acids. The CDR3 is CASSPPGRASEAFF. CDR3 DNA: TGTGCCAGCTCACCACCAGGCAGGGCTAGTGAAGCTTTCTTT.

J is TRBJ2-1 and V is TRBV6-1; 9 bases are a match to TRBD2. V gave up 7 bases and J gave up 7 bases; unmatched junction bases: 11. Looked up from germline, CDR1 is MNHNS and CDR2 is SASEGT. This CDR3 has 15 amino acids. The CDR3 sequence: CASTSIAGASNEQFF. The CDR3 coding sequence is TGTGCCAGCACTTCCATAGCGGGAGCATCAAATGAGCAGTTCTTC.

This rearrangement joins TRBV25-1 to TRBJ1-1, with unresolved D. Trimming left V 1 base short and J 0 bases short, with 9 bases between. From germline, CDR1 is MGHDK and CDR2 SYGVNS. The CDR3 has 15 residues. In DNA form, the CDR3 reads TGTGCCAGCAGTGAATCGGAGGGCATGAACACTGAAGCTTTCTTT. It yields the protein CASSESEGMNTEAFF.